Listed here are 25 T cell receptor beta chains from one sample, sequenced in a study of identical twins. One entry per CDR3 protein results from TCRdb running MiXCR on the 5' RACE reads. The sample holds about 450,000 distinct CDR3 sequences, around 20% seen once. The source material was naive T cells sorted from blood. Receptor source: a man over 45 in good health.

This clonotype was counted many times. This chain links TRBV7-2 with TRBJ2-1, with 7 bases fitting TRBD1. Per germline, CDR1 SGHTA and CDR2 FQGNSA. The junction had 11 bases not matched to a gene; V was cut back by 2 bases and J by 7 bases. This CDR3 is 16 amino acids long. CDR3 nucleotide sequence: TGTGCCAGCAGCTTAAGTGGGGCCCCGGGACAGAATGAGCAGTTCTTC. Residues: CASSLSGAPGQNEQFF. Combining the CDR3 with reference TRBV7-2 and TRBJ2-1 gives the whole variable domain GAGVSQSPSNKVTEKGKDVELRCDPISGHTALYWYRQSLGQGLEFLIYFQGNSAPDKSGLPSDRFSAERTGGSVSTLTIQRTQQEDSAVYLCASSLSGAPGQNEQFFGPGTRLTVL.

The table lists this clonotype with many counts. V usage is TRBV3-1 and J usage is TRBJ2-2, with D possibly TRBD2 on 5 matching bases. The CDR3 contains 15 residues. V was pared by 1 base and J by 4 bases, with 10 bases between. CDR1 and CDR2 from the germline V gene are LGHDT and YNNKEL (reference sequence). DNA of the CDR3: TGTGCCAGCAGCCAAGGGACTGGTAGCACCGGGGAGCTGTTTTTT. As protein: CASSQGTGSTGELFF.

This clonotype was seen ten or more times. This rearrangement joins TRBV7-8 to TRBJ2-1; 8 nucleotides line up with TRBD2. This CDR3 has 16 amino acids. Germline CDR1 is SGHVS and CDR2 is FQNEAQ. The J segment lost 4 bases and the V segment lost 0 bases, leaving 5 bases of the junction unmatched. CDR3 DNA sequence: TGTGCCAGCAGCTTAGCGCTTAGCGGGGTATACAATGAGCAGTTCTTC. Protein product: CASSLALSGVYNEQFF.

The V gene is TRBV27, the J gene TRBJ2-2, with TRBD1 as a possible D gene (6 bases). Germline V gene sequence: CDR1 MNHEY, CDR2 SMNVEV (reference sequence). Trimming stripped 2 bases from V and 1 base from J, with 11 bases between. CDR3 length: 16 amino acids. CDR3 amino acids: CASSLNRVRNTGELFF. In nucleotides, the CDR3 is TGTGCCAGCAGTTTAAACAGGGTTAGGAACACCGGGGAGCTGTTTTTT.

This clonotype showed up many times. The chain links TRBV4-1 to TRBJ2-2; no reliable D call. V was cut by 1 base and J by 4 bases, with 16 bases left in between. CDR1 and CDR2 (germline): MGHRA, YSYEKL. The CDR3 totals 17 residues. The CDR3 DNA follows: TGCGCCAGCAGCCAAGTCCCCCAGGTCCTGGGCACCGGGGAGCTGTTTTTT. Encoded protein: CASSQVPQVLGTGELFF.

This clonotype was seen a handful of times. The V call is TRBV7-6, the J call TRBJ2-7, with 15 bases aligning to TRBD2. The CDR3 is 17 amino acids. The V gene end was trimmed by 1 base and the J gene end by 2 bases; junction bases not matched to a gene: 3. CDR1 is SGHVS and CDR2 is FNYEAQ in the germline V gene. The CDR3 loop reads CASSLGTSGRGAYEQYF. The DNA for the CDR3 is TGTGCCAGCAGCTTAGGGACTAGCGGGAGGGGAGCCTACGAGCAGTACTTC.

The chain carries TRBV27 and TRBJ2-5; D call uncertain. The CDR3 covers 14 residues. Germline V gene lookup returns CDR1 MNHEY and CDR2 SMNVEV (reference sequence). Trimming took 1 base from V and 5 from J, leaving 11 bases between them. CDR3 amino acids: CASSLFGSGETQYF. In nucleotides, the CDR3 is TGTGCCAGCAGTTTATTTGGGTCCGGCGAGACCCAGTACTTC.

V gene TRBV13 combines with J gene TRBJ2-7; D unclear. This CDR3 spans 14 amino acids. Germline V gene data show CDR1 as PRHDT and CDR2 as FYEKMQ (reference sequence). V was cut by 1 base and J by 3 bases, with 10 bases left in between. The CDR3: CASSLVSTGYEQYF. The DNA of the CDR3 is TGTGCCAGCAGCTTAGTGTCCACTGGCTACGAGCAGTACTTC.

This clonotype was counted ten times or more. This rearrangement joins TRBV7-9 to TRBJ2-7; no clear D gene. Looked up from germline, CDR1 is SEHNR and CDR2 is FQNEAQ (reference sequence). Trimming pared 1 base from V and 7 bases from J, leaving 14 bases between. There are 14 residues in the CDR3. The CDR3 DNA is TGTGCCAGCAGCTTAGGGTTGGGTATTGGTGAGCAGTACTTC. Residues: CASSLGLGIGEQYF. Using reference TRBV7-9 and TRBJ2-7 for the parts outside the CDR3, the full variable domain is DTGVSQNPRHKITKRGQNVTFRCDPISEHNRLYWYRQTLGQGPEFLTYFQNEAQLEKSRLLSDRFSAERPKGSFSTLEIQRTEQGDSAMYLCASSLGLGIGEQYFGPGTRLTVT.

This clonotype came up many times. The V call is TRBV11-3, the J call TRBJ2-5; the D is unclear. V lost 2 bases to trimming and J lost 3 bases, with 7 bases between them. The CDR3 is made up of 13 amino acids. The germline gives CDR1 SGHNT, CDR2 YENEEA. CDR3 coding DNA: TGTGCCAGCAGCTTAAGACTTGAAGAGACCCAGTACTTC. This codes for CASSLRLEETQYF.

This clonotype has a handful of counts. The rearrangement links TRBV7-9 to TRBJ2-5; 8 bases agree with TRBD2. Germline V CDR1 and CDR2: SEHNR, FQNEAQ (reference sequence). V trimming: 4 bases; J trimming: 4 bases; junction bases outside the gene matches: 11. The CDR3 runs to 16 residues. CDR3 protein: CASSYLVGSGGETQYF. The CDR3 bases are TGTGCCAGCAGCTATTTAGTGGGGAGCGGGGGAGAGACCCAGTACTTC.

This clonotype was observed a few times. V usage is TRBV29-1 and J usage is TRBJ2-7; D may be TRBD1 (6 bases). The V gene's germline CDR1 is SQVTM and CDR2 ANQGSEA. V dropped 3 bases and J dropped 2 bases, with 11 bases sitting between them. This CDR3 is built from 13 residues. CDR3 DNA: TGCAGCGTTGACACAGGGTCACCCTACGAGCAGTACTTC. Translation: CSVDTGSPYEQYF.

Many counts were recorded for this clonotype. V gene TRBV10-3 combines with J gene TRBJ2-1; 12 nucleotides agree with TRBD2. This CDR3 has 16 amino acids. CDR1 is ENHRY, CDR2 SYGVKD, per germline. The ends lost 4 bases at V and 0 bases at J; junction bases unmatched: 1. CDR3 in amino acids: CAISATSGSSYNEQFF. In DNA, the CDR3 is TGTGCCATCAGTGCGACTAGCGGGAGCTCCTACAATGAGCAGTTCTTC.

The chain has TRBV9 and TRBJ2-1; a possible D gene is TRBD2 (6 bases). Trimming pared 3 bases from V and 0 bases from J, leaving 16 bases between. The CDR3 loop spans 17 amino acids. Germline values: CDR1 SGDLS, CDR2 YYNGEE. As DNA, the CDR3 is TGTGCCAGCAGCGCCTACGTGGGGGGAAGCTCCTACAATGAGCAGTTCTTC. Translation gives CASSAYVGGSSYNEQFF.

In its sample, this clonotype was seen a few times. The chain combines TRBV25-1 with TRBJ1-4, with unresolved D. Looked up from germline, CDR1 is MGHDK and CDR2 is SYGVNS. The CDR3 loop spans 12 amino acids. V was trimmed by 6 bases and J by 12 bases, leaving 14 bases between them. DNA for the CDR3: TGTGCCAGCAGCCAAGGGTCGGAGGAACTGTTTTTT. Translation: CASSQGSEELFF. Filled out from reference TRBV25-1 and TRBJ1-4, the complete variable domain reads EADIYQTPRYLVIGTGKKITLECSQTMGHDKMYWYQQDPGMELHLIHYSYGVNSTEKGDLSSESTVSRIRTEHFPLTLESARPSHTSQYLCASSQGSEELFFGSGTQLSVL.

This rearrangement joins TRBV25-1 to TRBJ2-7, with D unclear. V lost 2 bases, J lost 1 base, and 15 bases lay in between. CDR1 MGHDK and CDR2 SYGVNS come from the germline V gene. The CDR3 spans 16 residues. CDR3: CASSESSITGSYEQYF. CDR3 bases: TGTGCCAGCAGTGAAAGCTCAATTACCGGATCCTACGAGCAGTACTTC.

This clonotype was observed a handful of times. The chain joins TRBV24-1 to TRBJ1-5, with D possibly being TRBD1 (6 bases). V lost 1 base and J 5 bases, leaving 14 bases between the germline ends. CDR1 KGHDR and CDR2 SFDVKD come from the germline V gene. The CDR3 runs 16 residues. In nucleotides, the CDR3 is TGTGCCACCAGTGATTTAGGTTTACAGGGCTATCAGCCCCAGCATTTT. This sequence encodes CATSDLGLQGYQPQHF.

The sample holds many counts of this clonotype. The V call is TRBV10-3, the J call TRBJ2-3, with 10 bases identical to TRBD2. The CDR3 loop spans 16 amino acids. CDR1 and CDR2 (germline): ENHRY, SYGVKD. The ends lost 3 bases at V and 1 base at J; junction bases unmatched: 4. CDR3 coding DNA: TGTGCCATCAGTGATCTAGCGGGGGAACGCACAGATACGCAGTATTTT. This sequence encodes CAISDLAGERTDTQYF.

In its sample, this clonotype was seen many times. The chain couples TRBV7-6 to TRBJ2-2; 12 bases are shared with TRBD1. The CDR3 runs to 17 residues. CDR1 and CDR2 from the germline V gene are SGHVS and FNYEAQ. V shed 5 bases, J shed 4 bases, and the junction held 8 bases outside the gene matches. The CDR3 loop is CASSPGTGGESTGELFF. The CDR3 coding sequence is TGTGCCAGCAGCCCCGGGACAGGGGGCGAGAGCACCGGGGAGCTGTTTTTT.

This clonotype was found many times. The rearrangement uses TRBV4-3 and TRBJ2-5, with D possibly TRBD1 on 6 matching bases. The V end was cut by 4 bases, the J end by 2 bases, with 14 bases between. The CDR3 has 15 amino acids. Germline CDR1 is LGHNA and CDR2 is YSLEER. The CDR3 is CASSRTSGVQETQYF. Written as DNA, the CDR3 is TGCGCCAGCAGCCGCACTTCAGGGGTGCAAGAGACCCAGTACTTC.

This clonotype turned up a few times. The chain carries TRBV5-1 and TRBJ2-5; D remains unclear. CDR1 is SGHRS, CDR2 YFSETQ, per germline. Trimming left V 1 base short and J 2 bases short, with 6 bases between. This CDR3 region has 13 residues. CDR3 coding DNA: TGCGCCAGCAGCTTGAGGCAGCAAGAGACCCAGTACTTC. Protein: CASSLRQQETQYF.

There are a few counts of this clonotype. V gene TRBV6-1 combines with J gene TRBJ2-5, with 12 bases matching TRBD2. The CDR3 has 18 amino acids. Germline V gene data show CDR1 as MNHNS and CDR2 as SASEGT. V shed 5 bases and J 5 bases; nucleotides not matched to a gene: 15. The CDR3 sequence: CASSLMPASGRAGETQYF. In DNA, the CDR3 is TGTGCCAGCAGTCTCATGCCGGCTAGCGGGAGGGCGGGGGAGACCCAGTACTTC.

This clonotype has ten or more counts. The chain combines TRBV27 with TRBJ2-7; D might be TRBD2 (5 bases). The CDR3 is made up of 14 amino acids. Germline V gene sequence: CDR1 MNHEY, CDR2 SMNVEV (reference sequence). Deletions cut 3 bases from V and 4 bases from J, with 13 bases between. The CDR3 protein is CASSFEGRYYEQYF. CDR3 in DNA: TGTGCCAGCAGTTTTGAAGGGAGATATTACGAGCAGTACTTC.

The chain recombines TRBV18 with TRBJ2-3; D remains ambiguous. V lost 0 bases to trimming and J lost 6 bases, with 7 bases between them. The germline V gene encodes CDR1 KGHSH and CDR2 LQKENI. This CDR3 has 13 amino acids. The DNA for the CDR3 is TGTGCCAGCTCACCACCGCTGCTTGATACGCAGTATTTT. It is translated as CASSPPLLDTQYF.

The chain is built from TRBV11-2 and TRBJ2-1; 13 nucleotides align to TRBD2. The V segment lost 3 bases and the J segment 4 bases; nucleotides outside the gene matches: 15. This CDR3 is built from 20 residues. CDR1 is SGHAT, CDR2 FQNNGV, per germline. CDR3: CASSFPRGGGTSGVYNEQFF. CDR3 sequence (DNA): TGTGCCAGCAGCTTCCCCAGGGGAGGGGGGACTAGCGGGGTATACAATGAGCAGTTCTTC.